This is a list of T cell receptor beta chains from one sample in a study of cytomegalovirus exposure and HLA in healthy donors. Data came from immunoSEQ multiplex PCR; TCRdb stores just in-frame clones and leaves some out. This table has around 150,000 clones, roughly 90% appearing once. Specimen: PBMCs. Receptors were obtained from a woman aged 25 to 39 in good health and CMV-seronegative. The CDR3 runs from the conserved cysteine through the conserved F or W. The order of the fields is D gene, J gene, clone size, V gene, CDR3 protein, CDR3 DNA. The D gene is left open where the match is weak. Size values are once, few and many counts, or a class for expanded clones, and some rows have none.

d_call: .; j_call: TRBJ1-5; clone_size: .; v_call: TRBV13; cdr3_aa: CASSLGGGRTGNQPQHF; cdr3_nt: TGTGCCAGCAGCTTAGGGGGCGGAAGGACGGGCAATCAGCCCCAGCATTTT
d_call: .; j_call: TRBJ1-3; clone_size: once; v_call: TRBV30; cdr3_aa: CAWGQGRSGNTIYF; cdr3_nt: TGTGCCTGGGGCCAGGGACGCTCTGGAAACACCATATATTTT
d_call: .; j_call: TRBJ2-1; clone_size: once; v_call: TRBV7-2; cdr3_aa: CASSLFASAISGEQFF; cdr3_nt: TGTGCCAGCAGCTTATTTGCCAGCGCAATTAGTGGTGAGCAGTTCTTC
d_call: .; j_call: TRBJ2-7; clone_size: .; v_call: TRBV27; cdr3_aa: CASSFTDRRGSYEQYF; cdr3_nt: TGTGCCAGCAGTTTCACGGACAGGAGGGGCTCCTACGAGCAGTACTTC
d_call: TRBD1; j_call: TRBJ2-7; clone_size: few; v_call: TRBV5-5; cdr3_aa: CASSPIIRDRAHYEQYF; cdr3_nt: TGTGCCAGCAGCCCAATAATCCGGGACAGGGCCCACTACGAGCAGTACTTC
d_call: .; j_call: TRBJ2-1; clone_size: .; v_call: TRBV28; cdr3_aa: CASTSSGVQSSYNEQFF; cdr3_nt: TGTGCCAGCACCTCGTCAGGGGTTCAGAGCTCCTACAATGAGCAGTTCTTC
d_call: TRBD2; j_call: TRBJ2-1; clone_size: .; v_call: TRBV6-4; cdr3_aa: CASSDSTSGSNEQFF; cdr3_nt: TGTGCCAGCAGTGACTCGACTAGCGGGAGCAATGAGCAGTTCTTC
d_call: .; j_call: TRBJ2-7; clone_size: .; v_call: TRBV4-3; cdr3_aa: CASSQVLGRADEQYF; cdr3_nt: TGCGCCAGCAGCCAAGTTCTCGGCAGGGCGGACGAGCAGTACTTC
d_call: .; j_call: TRBJ1-2; clone_size: .; v_call: TRBV4-3; cdr3_aa: CASSQRMGYGYTF; cdr3_nt: TGCGCCAGCAGCCAGCGGATGGGGTATGGCTACACCTTC
d_call: .; j_call: TRBJ2-5; clone_size: .; v_call: TRBV10-3; cdr3_aa: CAIRDSTSAQYF; cdr3_nt: TGTGCCATCAGGGACAGTACGTCGGCCCAGTACTTC
d_call: TRBD2; j_call: TRBJ2-1; clone_size: few; v_call: TRBV18; cdr3_aa: CASSPRVAGNNEQFF; cdr3_nt: TGTGCCAGCTCACCCCGAGTAGCGGGAAACAATGAGCAGTTCTTC
d_call: .; j_call: TRBJ1-4; clone_size: .; v_call: TRBV15; cdr3_aa: CATSRPSGAEKLFF; cdr3_nt: TGTGCCACCAGCAGACCATCAGGGGCGGAAAAACTGTTTTTT
d_call: .; j_call: TRBJ1-1; clone_size: .; v_call: TRBV9; cdr3_aa: CASSVEGGGAEAFF; cdr3_nt: TGTGCCAGCAGCGTAGAGGGTGGGGGGGCAGAAGCTTTCTTT
d_call: .; j_call: TRBJ2-1; clone_size: .; v_call: TRBV5-1; cdr3_aa: CASSLIVGSSYNEQFF; cdr3_nt: TGCGCCAGCAGCTTGATTGTGGGGTCCTCCTACAATGAGCAGTTCTTC